This TCR beta chain comes out of a study of blood T cell repertoires in COVID-19. Authors' methods: For nucleated cells, counts were estimated from reference gene primer amplification. Some clones are missing from TCRdb's copy, which holds only in-frame ones; the method was immunoSEQ multiplex PCR. V, J and clone size are taken as reported in that table, and D and trimming were inferred from the DNA itself. The sample includes 360,000 or so clones, roughly nine tenths of them seen just once. Germline CDR1 KGHSH, CDR2 LQKENI. CDR3 length: 16 amino acids. Losses at the gene ends were 4 bases for V and 2 bases for J; bases not matched to a gene: 9.

The sequencing input was peripheral blood. The sequence derives from a woman aged 55-69 years with COVID-19, enrolled during active disease. The chain recombines TRBV18 with TRBJ2-3, with TRBD1 matching 7 bases. The CDR3 region is CASSLTQTGSTDTQYF. For the CDR3, the DNA is TGTGCCAGCTCACTAACCCAGACAGGGTCCACAGATACGCAGTATTTT.